Listed here is a single T cell receptor (beta chain). Using immunoSEQ multiplex PCR, the repertoire was profiled, and TCRdb retains in-frame clones only, with some absent. The sample lists over 75,000 clones, around 85% seen once, with approximately 20% in the top ten. CDR1 and CDR2 from the germline V gene are SGHRS and YFSETQ. V lost 0 bases and J lost 3, with 12 bases in between. The CDR3 contains 15 residues. The sample is drawn from a study of control samples from healthy donors and cancer patients. The chain links TRBV5-1 to TRBJ1-2; possible D gene TRBD1, 6 bases. Sequencing was carried out using blood. This clonotype was obtained from a young man in good health. The CDR3 coding sequence is TGCGCCAGCAGCTTGGCCGGGGGGCAGTACTATGGCTACACCTTC. Protein product: CASSLAGGQYYGYTF.